The 13 T cell receptor beta chains below come from one sample, sequenced in a study of T-cell reconstitution after alpha-beta-depleted transplantation in children. The TCRbeta library incorporated unique molecular identifiers. TCRdb passed the PCR reads through MiXCR, listing each CDR3 protein once. This table has 500,000 or so distinct CDR3 sequences, approximately 29% appearing once. The starting material was PBMCs from the stem cell graft donor, obtained from the stem cell graft. These receptor sequences come from a human donor who donated a stem cell graft to a child with aplastic anemia.

This sequence joins TRBV7-9 and TRBJ2-7; D is tentatively TRBD1 or TRBD2 (5 bases each). The CDR3 length is 16 residues. Germline V gene lookup returns CDR1 SEHNR and CDR2 FQNEAQ (reference sequence). V lost 1 base and J 1 base, leaving 14 bases between the germline ends. The CDR3 loop is CASSLGSGGWSYEQYF. CDR3 nucleotides: TGTGCCAGCAGCTTAGGGTCTGGGGGTTGGTCCTACGAGCAGTACTTC.

Note on this clonotype: One end of the junction is discordant with germline, which a read error may explain. The V call is TRBV12-3 or TRBV12-4, the J call TRBJ1-1; no clear D gene. This CDR3 comprises 13 residues. The CDR3 sequence is CASSLQGNAEAFF. CDR3 nucleotides: TGTGCCAGCAGTTTGCAAGGGAACGCTGAAGCTTTCTTT.

The chain uses TRBV19 and TRBJ1-1; TRBD1 aligns across 7 bases. The trim removed 5 bases at V and 8 bases at J, leaving 8 bases unmatched. Germline V gene data show CDR1 as LNHDA and CDR2 as SQIVND (reference sequence). This CDR3 comprises 13 residues. CDR3 sequence reads: CASSPRQGQEAFF. The CDR3 region has the DNA TGTGCCAGTAGTCCTCGACAGGGACAGGAAGCTTTCTTT.

The chain is built from TRBV9 and TRBJ2-1; tentatively, D is TRBD1 (6 bases). Germline loops: CDR1 SGDLS, CDR2 YYNGEE. Trimming shortened V by 0 bases and J by 10 bases, and 17 bases separated the two germline ends. This CDR3 comprises 15 residues. The CDR3 spells CASSVASSGVREQFF. As DNA, the CDR3 is TGTGCCAGCAGCGTAGCATCCTCAGGGGTCAGGGAGCAGTTCTTC.

CDR3 bases: TGTGCCAGCAGCTTAGCGGGACAGGGTTCGGAGACCCAGTACTTC. Protein: CASSLAGQGSETQYF. The chain couples TRBV7-8 to TRBJ2-5; TRBD1 matches 9 bases. After removal of 0 bases from V and 5 bases from J, the junction contained 4 bases not matched to a gene. The CDR3 sequence is 15 residues long. CDR1 and CDR2 (germline): SGHVS, FQNEAQ.

This clonotype was seen only a few times. V and J are TRBV6-1 and TRBJ2-1; 10 nucleotides line up with TRBD2. The CDR3 has 16 residues. Germline loops: CDR1 MNHNS, CDR2 SASEGT. With 5 bases clipped from V and 8 bases from J, the junction kept 12 bases outside the gene matches. The CDR3 nucleotides read TGTGCCAGCAGTACAGGACGGGGACTAGCGACGGATGAGCAGTTCTTC. It is translated as CASSTGRGLATDEQFF.

This clonotype was seen a few times. The chain uses TRBV30 and TRBJ2-1, with 10 bases identical to TRBD2. CDR3 size: 15 residues. With V trimmed by 3 bases and J by 4 bases, 6 bases remained unmatched. From germline, CDR1 is GTSNPN and CDR2 SVGIG (reference sequence). The CDR3 DNA follows: TGTGCCTGGAGGGTAGCGGGAGGCCCTTACAATGAGCAGTTCTTC. Its translation is CAWRVAGGPYNEQFF. Filled out from reference TRBV30 and TRBJ2-1, the complete variable domain reads SQTIHQWPATLVQPVGSPLSLECTVEGTSNPNLYWYRQAAGRGLQLLFYSVGIGQISSEVPQNLSASRPQDRQFILSSKKLLLSDSGFYLCAWRVAGGPYNEQFFGPGTRLTVL.

This clonotype was observed a few times. This sequence joins TRBV20-1 and TRBJ2-1; 9 nucleotides line up with TRBD2. In germline, CDR1 is DFQATT, CDR2 SNEGSKA (reference sequence). The CDR3 has 14 residues. V dropped 5 bases and J dropped 0; count of bases not matched to a gene: 2. DNA for the CDR3: TGCAGTGCTCGACTAGCGGTCTCCTACAATGAGCAGTTCTTC. This sequence encodes CSARLAVSYNEQFF.

The rearrangement joins TRBV5-5 to TRBJ1-4; D is undetermined. Trimming left V 0 bases short and J 3 bases short, with 9 bases between. The length of the CDR3 is 15 residues. CDR1 is SGHKS, CDR2 YYEKEE, per germline (reference sequence). Here the CDR3 DNA reads TGTGCCAGCAGCTTGGTGGCCGTTCCTAATGAAAAACTGTTTTTT. Protein product: CASSLVAVPNEKLFF.

This sequence joins TRBV29-1 and TRBJ2-2, with D possibly TRBD1 on 6 matching bases. Trimming cost V 6 bases and J 0 bases, with 17 bases left between them. In germline, CDR1 is SQVTM, CDR2 ANQGSEA. CDR3 length: 16 residues. As DNA, the CDR3 is TGCAGCGTCCTGGACAGCAGCATCTCGAACACCGGGGAGCTGTTTTTT. Translating it yields CSVLDSSISNTGELFF.

This clonotype was seen a few times. The gene calls are TRBV29-1 and TRBJ1-1; TRBD1 agrees at 7 bases. This CDR3 has 12 residues. V lost 4 bases and J lost 11; bases outside the gene matches: 10. CDR1 and CDR2 from the germline V gene are SQVTM and ANQGSEA. DNA of the CDR3: TGCAGCGTTGTAGTTAACAGGGGTTGGGCTTTCTTT. This gives the protein CSVVVNRGWAFF.

This clonotype was observed a handful of times. The CDR3 DNA sequence: TGTGCCAGCAGCTTAGTACGGCGCCCCTTCGGACATGAGCAGTTCTTC. Amino acids: CASSLVRRPFGHEQFF. This rearrangement joins TRBV7-2 to TRBJ2-1; D is undetermined. Germline CDR1 SGHTA, CDR2 FQGNSA. Trimming took 1 base from V and 8 from J, leaving 18 bases between them. CDR3 size: 16 residues.

This clonotype was seen more than once but under ten times. The chain employs TRBV12-3 or TRBV12-4 and TRBJ1-2; weak D call: TRBD1 (6 bases). This CDR3 spans 15 amino acids. V was trimmed by 6 bases and J by 3 bases, leaving 17 bases between them. In DNA, the CDR3 is TGTGCCAGCAGACGAACAGGGTTGCTAGACTATGGCTACACCTTC. This gives the protein CASRRTGLLDYGYTF.